One sample yielded the 13 T cell receptor beta chains listed below, sequenced in a study of shared clonotypes between healthy human individuals. The table came from immunoSEQ multiplex PCR; TCRdb's copy has only in-frame clones and leaves some out. The data contain about 2 million clones, about 95% of them singletons. Terminally differentiated effector memory CD45RA+ cells were excluded from the naive CD8 cells, which were CD45RO-negative and positively selected for CCR7. Sequencing used naive CD8+ T cells sorted from blood. All receptors derive from a man younger than 35 in good health.

The chain links TRBV6-1 to TRBJ1-6, with no clear D. V lost 4 bases and J 9 bases, leaving 13 bases between the germline ends. The CDR3 sequence is 14 residues long. Per germline, CDR1 MNHNS and CDR2 SASEGT. CDR3 bases: TGTGCCAGCAGTGGACGGAGGTCAGGTTCACCCCTCCACTTT. Protein: CASSGRRSGSPLHF.

This rearrangement joins TRBV1 to TRBJ2-1; the table's TRBD2 call for D was not verified on the DNA. TRBV1 is termed a pseudogene. This CDR3 contains 17 residues. The CDR3 bases are TGCACCAGCAGCCAAGAATGGAGCGGGGGGTCTGACAATGAGCAGTTCTTC. Translating gives CTSSQEWSGGSDNEQFF.

V is TRBV23-1 and J is TRBJ2-5, with 7 bases identical to TRBD1. TRBV23-1 falls under the ORF class, with uncertain function. The V and J ends lost 2 bases and 4 bases, in that order; junction bases with no gene match: 19. This CDR3 region has 19 residues. The CDR3 protein is CASSQLGTASKGFRETQYF. In nucleotides, the CDR3 is TGCGCCAGCAGTCAACTTGGGACAGCCAGCAAGGGGTTTAGAGAGACCCAGTACTTC.

This clone showed up just once. The chain recombines TRBV30 with TRBJ2-7; D is possibly TRBD2 (5 bases). The germline V and J ends were trimmed by 3 bases and 0 bases, with 12 bases remaining between them. The CDR3 consists of 14 residues. Per the germline V gene, CDR1 is GTSNPN and CDR2 is SVGIG (reference sequence). In DNA, the CDR3 is TGTGCCTGGAGCCACGAGGGCAGCTCCTACGAGCAGTACTTC. It is translated as CAWSHEGSSYEQYF.

Here the CDR3 reads CASASGRGYEQYF. The CDR3 DNA sequence: TGTGCCAGCGCCAGTGGCAGGGGGTACGAGCAGTACTTC. The chain joins TRBV11-2 to TRBJ2-7, with 7 bases aligning to TRBD1. Trimming cost V 8 bases and J 4 bases; bases outside gene matches: 8. This CDR3 region has 13 residues. Germline loops: CDR1 SGHAT, CDR2 FQNNGV.

Worth noting for this clone: Distinct nucleotide sequences in the sample also encode this CDR3. V is TRBV20-1 and J is TRBJ2-7, with D possibly matching TRBD2 (5 bases). Germline CDR1 and CDR2: DFQATT and SNEGSKA (reference sequence). The CDR3 consists of 11 residues. Trimming pared 3 bases from V and 4 bases from J, leaving 7 bases between. The chain's CDR3 is CSARTIYEQYF. The CDR3 nucleotides are TGCAGTGCTAGGACTATTTACGAGCAGTACTTC.

This chain connects TRBV30 to TRBJ2-7; the D is unclear. V shed 0 bases and J shed 4 bases, with 10 bases lying between them. CDR1 and CDR2 (germline): GTSNPN, SVGIG (reference sequence). The CDR3 has 13 amino acids. The chain's CDR3 is CAWSVTSGYEQYF. The CDR3 DNA reads TGTGCCTGGAGTGTCACGTCTGGATACGAGCAGTACTTC.

This chain connects TRBV14 to TRBJ2-5, with 7 bases aligning to TRBD2. V trimming: 1 base; J trimming: 5 bases; junction bases outside the gene matches: 7. Germline lookup yields CDR1 SGHDN and CDR2 FVKESK. This CDR3 spans 15 amino acids. This chain's CDR3 is CASSQVVSGGETQYF. The DNA for the CDR3 is TGTGCCAGCAGCCAAGTAGTATCGGGGGGTGAGACCCAGTACTTC.

The rearrangement links TRBV30 to TRBJ2-6; weak D call: TRBD1 (5 bases). This CDR3 has 13 residues. Germline assignment: CDR1 GTSNPN and CDR2 SVGIG (reference sequence). With 5 bases removed from V and 0 bases from J, the gap between germline ends came to 5 bases. The CDR3, as DNA: TGTGCCTGGGACAGCTCTGGGGCCAACGTCCTGACTTTC. Translating it yields CAWDSSGANVLTF.

This CDR3 reads CASTVYTDHYGYTF. CDR3 in DNA: TGTGCCAGCACTGTCTACACAGACCACTATGGCTACACCTTC. J is TRBJ1-2 and V is TRBV5-6; D is undetermined. This CDR3 comprises 14 residues. Germline-derived CDR1 and CDR2 are SGHDT and YYEEEE. The ends were cut back, 6 bases at V and 3 bases at J, with 15 bases in the middle.

This clone showed up just once. The rearrangement uses TRBV4-1 and TRBJ1-2; D is ambiguous. With 3 bases removed from V and 6 bases from J, the gap between germline ends came to 14 bases. CDR3 length: 14 residues. Germline lookup yields CDR1 MGHRA and CDR2 YSYEKL. CDR3 sequence: CASSQHSDTNGYTF. The CDR3 DNA reads TGCGCCAGCAGCCAGCACAGTGATACAAATGGCTACACCTTC.

The rearrangement joins TRBV6-5 to TRBJ2-1; D is perhaps TRBD1 (6 bases). Trimming took 2 bases from V and 4 from J, leaving 9 bases between them. CDR1 and CDR2 from the germline V gene are MNHEY and SVGAGI. This CDR3 is built from 14 residues. The CDR3 DNA sequence: TGTGCCAGCAGTTACAGGACAGAGTACAATGAGCAGTTCTTC. It yields the protein CASSYRTEYNEQFF.

The chain links TRBV14 to TRBJ2-3, with a tentative D call TRBD2 (6 bases). The CDR3 sequence is 17 residues long. Deletions cut 5 bases from V and 3 bases from J, with 21 bases between. CDR1 SGHDN and CDR2 FVKESK come from the germline V gene. CDR3 bases: TGTGCCAGCAGCAGCATGTGGGGGGTTACCCATACAGATACGCAGTATTTT. Translated, it gives CASSSMWGVTHTDTQYF.